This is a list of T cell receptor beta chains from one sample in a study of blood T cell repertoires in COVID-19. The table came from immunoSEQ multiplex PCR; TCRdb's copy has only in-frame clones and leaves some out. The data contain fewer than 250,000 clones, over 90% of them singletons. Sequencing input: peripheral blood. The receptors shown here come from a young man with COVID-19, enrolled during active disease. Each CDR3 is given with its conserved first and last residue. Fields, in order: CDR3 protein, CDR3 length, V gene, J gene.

CASSLVQGALMNTEAFF	17	TRBV7-2	TRBJ1-1
CAWSRGGSYEQYF	13	TRBV30	TRBJ2-7
CASSPKGGQGRSTEAFF	17	TRBV7-9	TRBJ1-1
CATSSWGLAVYQETQYF	17	TRBV15	TRBJ2-5
CASSRDSQVGGYTF	14	TRBV9	TRBJ1-2
CASSVFALGQMNSPLHF	17	TRBV9	TRBJ1-6
CASSFGGGTEAFF	13	TRBV27	TRBJ1-1
CASSVEPEDTEAFF	14	TRBV9	TRBJ1-1
CASSLGGLNSPLHF	14	TRBV9	TRBJ1-6
CASSLDPTSGMNEQFF	16	TRBV11-3	TRBJ2-1
CASSLWRTEAFF	12	TRBV11-2	TRBJ1-1
CASSLNQRGGSTDTQYF	17	TRBV5-1	TRBJ2-3
CASSQGGYGYTF	12	TRBV14	TRBJ1-2
CASSIRSVYTF	11	TRBV12-3/TRBV12-4	TRBJ1-2
CASSLAPTGSGANVLTF	17	TRBV5-5	TRBJ2-6
CASSLGLGGTEAFF	14	TRBV5-6	TRBJ1-1
CASSPPRGDGYTF	13	TRBV5-4	TRBJ1-2
CASSLLRGYTEAFF	14	TRBV27	TRBJ1-1
CASSQATGGSYEQYF	15	TRBV3-1/TRBV3-2	TRBJ2-7
CASSYIRNTEAFF	13	TRBV27	TRBJ1-1
CAWSDAGTATYGYTF	15	TRBV30	TRBJ1-2
CASGGSGPEAFF	12	TRBV5-6	TRBJ1-1
CASSPGQYNSPLHF	14	TRBV28	TRBJ1-6
CASSALQGDYGYTF	14	TRBV19	TRBJ1-2
CASSQGLPRSPLHF	14	TRBV5-4	TRBJ1-6
CASSFRDLYGYTF	13	TRBV6-2/TRBV6-3	TRBJ1-2
CASTTLRGSEAFF	13	TRBV7-9	TRBJ1-1
CASSEDSSFNYGYTF	15	TRBV5-1	TRBJ1-2
CASSPTIGGGPSTDTQYF	18	TRBV7-2	TRBJ2-3
CASSLGSAGGNEQFF	15	TRBV11-1	TRBJ2-1
CASSPTGIEQYF	12	TRBV11-2	TRBJ2-7
CAISDRIDGKDEAFF	15	TRBV10-3	TRBJ1-1
CASSAGGSNQPQHF	14	TRBV2	TRBJ1-5
CATSRDREGGSGYTF	15	TRBV15	TRBJ1-2
CASSQDLNRNEAFF	14	TRBV3-1/TRBV3-2	TRBJ1-1
CASTSGGASDTQYF	14	TRBV9	TRBJ2-3
CAISEPQGVGNSPLHF	16	TRBV10-3	TRBJ1-6
CASTVTGGNYGYTF	14	TRBV9	TRBJ1-2
CASSPGGHQPQHF	13	TRBV7-9	TRBJ1-5
CASSQRLEAFF	11	TRBV4-2	TRBJ1-1